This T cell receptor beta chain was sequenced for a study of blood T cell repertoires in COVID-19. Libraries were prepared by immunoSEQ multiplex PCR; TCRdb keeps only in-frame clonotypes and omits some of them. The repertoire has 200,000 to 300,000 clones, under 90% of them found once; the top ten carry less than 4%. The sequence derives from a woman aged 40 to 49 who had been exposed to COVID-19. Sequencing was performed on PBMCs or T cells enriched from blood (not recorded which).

The CDR3 coding sequence is TGCGCCAGCAGTGAGTCGGGGCAGGGGGGCTACGAGCAGTACTTC. Translated: CASSESGQGGYEQYF. V gene TRBV10-2 combines with J gene TRBJ2-7; possible D gene TRBD1, 7 bases. This CDR3 is 15 amino acids long. CDR1 and CDR2 from the germline V gene are WSHSY and SAAADI. V lost 0 bases, J lost 3 bases, and 12 bases lay in between.